Sequencing of this T cell receptor (beta chain) was carried out in a study of blood T cells in healthy people across ages. A minimum of 6 micrograms of total RNA was extracted per sample. Study conclusions and caveats: Investigators viewed diversity estimates from one million T cells as underestimates, the study reported. The study found more naive CD4+ cells and higher diversity in long-lived than aged donors.

Germline trimming cut 6 bases from V and 0 bases from J; bases unmatched to any gene: 12. The CDR3 is 17 residues long. To note about this clonotype: The antigen remains undetermined.

Next came a second PCR, run for about 6 to 11 cycles, which used a sample-barcoded 5' primer along with a J-beta primer mix. TCRdb analysed the 5' RACE reads with MiXCR anew, one entry per CDR3 protein. The data hold some 1.7 million distinct CDR3 sequences, with approximately 30% observed a single time. The sequenced material came from blood. The receptor's source is a woman in her twenties or thirties in good health. This chain uses TRBV12-3 or TRBV12-4 with TRBJ2-5; TRBD2 matches at 8 bases. CDR3 protein: CASSEGGGRTHQETQYF. The CDR3 DNA reads TGTGCCAGCAGCGAGGGTGGCGGGAGGACGCACCAAGAGACCCAGTACTTC.